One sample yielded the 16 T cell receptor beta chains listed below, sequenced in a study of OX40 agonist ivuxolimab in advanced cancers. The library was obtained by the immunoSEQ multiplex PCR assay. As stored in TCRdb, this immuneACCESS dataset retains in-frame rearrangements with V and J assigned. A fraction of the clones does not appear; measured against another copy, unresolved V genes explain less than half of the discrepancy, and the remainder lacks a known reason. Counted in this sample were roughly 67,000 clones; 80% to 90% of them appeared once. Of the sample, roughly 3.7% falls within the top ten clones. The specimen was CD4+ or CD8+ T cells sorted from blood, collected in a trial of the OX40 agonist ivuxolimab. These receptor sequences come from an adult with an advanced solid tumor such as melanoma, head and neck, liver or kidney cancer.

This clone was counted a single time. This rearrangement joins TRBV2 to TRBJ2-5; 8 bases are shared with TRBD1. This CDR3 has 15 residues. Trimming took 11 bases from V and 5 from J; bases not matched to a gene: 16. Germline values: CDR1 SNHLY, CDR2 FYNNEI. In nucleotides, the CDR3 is TGTGCCGATTCACCGGGTGCAGGGGGCGCGGAGACCCAGTACTTC. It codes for CADSPGAGGAETQYF.

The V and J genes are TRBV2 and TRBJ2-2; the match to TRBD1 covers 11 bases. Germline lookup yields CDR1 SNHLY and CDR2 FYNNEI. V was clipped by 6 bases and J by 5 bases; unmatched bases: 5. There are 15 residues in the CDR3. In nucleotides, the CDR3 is TGTGCCAGCAGCGGACAGGGGGCGCGAACCGGGGAGCTGTTTTTT. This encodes CASSGQGARTGELFF.

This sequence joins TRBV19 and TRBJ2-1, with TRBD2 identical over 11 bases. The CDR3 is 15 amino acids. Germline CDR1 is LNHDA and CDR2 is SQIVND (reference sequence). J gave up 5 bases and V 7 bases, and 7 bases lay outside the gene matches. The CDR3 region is CASNLAGGPNNEQFF. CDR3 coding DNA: TGTGCCAGTAACCTAGCGGGAGGCCCCAACAATGAGCAGTTCTTC.

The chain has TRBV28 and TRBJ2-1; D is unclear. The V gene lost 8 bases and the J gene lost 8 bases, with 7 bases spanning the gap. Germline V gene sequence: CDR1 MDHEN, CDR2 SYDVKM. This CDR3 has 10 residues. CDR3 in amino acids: CASLTDEQFF. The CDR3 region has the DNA TGTGCCAGCCTTACAGATGAGCAGTTCTTC.

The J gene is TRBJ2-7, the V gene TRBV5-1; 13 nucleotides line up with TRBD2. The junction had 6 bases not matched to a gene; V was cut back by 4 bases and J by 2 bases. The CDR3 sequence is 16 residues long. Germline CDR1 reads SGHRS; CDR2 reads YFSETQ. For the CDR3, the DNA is TGCGCCAGCAGCCAATTACTAGCGGGAGGGACCTACGAGCAGTACTTC. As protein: CASSQLLAGGTYEQYF.

CDR3 loop: CASSPVDMQETQYF. The CDR3 DNA is TGTGCCAGCAGCCCTGTCGATATGCAGGAGACCCAGTACTTC. The V gene is TRBV7-6, the J gene TRBJ2-5; D gene ambiguous. Trimming pared 5 bases from V and 5 bases from J, leaving 15 bases between. CDR3 length: 14 amino acids. The germline gives CDR1 SGHVS, CDR2 FNYEAQ.

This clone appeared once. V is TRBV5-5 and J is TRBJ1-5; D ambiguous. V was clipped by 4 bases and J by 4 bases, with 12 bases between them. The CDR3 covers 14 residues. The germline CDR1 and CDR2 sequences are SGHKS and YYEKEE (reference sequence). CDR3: CASSIGQPNQPQHF. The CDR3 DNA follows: TGTGCCAGCAGCATCGGGCAGCCTAATCAGCCCCAGCATTTT.

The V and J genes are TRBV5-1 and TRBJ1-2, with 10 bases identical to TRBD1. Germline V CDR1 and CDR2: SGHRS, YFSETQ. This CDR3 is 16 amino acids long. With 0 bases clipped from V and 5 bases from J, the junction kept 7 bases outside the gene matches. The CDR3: CASSLGQGAAGYGYTF. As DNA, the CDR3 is TGCGCCAGCAGCTTGGGACAGGGGGCAGCGGGATATGGCTACACCTTC.

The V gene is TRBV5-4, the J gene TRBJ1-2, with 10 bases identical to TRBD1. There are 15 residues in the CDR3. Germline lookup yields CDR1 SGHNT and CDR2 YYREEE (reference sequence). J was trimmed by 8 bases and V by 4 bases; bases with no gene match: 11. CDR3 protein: CASSPPGGTGVGYTF. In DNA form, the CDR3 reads TGTGCCAGCAGCCCTCCGGGGGGGACAGGGGTCGGCTACACCTTC.

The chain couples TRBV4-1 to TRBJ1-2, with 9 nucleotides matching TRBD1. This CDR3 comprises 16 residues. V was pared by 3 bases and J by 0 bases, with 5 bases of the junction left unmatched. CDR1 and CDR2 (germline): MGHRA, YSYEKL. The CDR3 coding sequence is TGCGCCAGCAGCCATGACGACAGGGGGGCTAACTATGGCTACACCTTC. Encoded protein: CASSHDDRGANYGYTF.

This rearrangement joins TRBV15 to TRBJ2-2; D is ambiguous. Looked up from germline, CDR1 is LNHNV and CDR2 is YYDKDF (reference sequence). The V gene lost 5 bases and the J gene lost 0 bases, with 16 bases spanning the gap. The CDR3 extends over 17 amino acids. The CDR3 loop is CATSGKKDTSNTGELFF. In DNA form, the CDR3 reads TGTGCCACCAGCGGAAAAAAAGACACCTCGAACACCGGGGAGCTGTTTTTT.

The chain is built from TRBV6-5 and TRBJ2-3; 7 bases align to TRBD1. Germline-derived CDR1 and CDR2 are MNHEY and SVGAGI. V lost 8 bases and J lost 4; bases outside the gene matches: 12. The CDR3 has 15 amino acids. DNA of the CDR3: TGTGCCAGCTTCCCTATGAGGGGGCGGTCAGATACGCAGTATTTT. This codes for CASFPMRGRSDTQYF.

The CDR3 sequence: CATSREENTEAFF. The CDR3 bases are TGTGCCACCAGCAGAGAGGAGAACACTGAAGCTTTCTTT. This chain joins TRBV15 and TRBJ1-1; D remains unclear. The germline V gene has CDR1 LNHNV and CDR2 YYDKDF (reference sequence). The CDR3 loop spans 13 amino acids. V was shortened by 0 bases and J by 1 base, with 3 bases between the two germline ends.

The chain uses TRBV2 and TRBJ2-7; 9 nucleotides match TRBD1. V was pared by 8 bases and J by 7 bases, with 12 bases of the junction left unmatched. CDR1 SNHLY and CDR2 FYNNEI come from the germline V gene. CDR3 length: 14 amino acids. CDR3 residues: CASQGQGAVGEQYF. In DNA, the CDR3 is TGTGCCAGCCAGGGACAGGGAGCTGTAGGGGAGCAGTACTTC.

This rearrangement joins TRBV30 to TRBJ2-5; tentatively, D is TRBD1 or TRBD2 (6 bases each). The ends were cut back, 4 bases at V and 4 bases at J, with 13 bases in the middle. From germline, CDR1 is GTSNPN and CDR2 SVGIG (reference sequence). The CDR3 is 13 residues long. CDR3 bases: TGTGCCTGGAAGCCGGGGGCCAGAGAGACCCAGTACTTC. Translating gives CAWKPGARETQYF.

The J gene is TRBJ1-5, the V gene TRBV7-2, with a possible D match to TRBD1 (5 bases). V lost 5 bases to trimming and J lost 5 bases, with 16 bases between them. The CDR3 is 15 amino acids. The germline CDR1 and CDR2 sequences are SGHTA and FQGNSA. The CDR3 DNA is TGTGCCAGCAGCCCTAACCAGGGAGGGGATCAGCCCCAGCATTTT. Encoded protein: CASSPNQGGDQPQHF.